This record concerns one T cell receptor beta chain sequence. This sample was included in a study of neoadjuvant anti-PD-1 for oral cavity cancer. The CDR3 contains 14 residues. Germline values: CDR1 SGDLS, CDR2 YYNGEE. J gave up 8 bases and V 3 bases, and 8 bases lay outside the gene matches. The time point: after neoadjuvant nivolumab, at surgical resection. Patients were newly diagnosed with stage II-IVA oral cavity squamous cell carcinoma without prior systemic or radiation treatment. No culture or expansion preceded analysis of these blood cells. Sequencing used immunoSEQ multiplex PCR; TCRdb keeps in-frame clones, though not all of them. The profile covers over 10,000 clones, with 65% to 75% appearing a single time and 2.4% taken by the ten largest.

The specimen was PBMCs, collected after nivolumab (anti-PD-1) treatment. The chain links TRBV9 to TRBJ1-1; 9 bases are a match to TRBD1. The clonotype comes from a person between 40 and 85 years old with oral cavity squamous cell carcinoma. The DNA of the CDR3 is TGTGCCAGCAGCGAGCCGGGACAGGGACCCGAAGCTTTCTTT. Amino acid sequence: CASSEPGQGPEAFF.